One and the same sample provided the 19 T cell receptor beta chains below, sequenced in a study of T cells expressing NK-cell markers. Reprocessing the 5' RACE reads, TCRdb reports a single entry for every CDR3 protein and omits DNA. Its listing shows around 100,000 distinct CDR3 sequences. Sequenced: blood T cells: a sorted CD56 or NKG2C T cell subset, CD4+ or CD8+ T cells, or bulk PBMC T cells (not recorded which). The receptor source for this set is a woman between 18 and 70 years old in good health.

The rearrangement uses TRBV30 and TRBJ1-3. The V gene's germline CDR1 is GTSNPN and CDR2 SVGIG (reference sequence). The CDR3 has 13 residues. The CDR3 region is CAWSVGAGNTIYF.

The chain joins TRBV7-8 to TRBJ2-1; there is no DNA to check the TCRdb D call of TRBD2. Germline V gene sequence: CDR1 SGHVS, CDR2 FQNEAQ. The CDR3 extends over 15 amino acids. CDR3 region: CASRNSGGAGNEQFF.

The V and J genes are TRBV6-2 or TRBV6-3 and TRBJ1-1; absent DNA, TCRdb's TRBD1 call cannot be checked. CDR3 length equals 16 residues. In germline, CDR1 is MNHEY, CDR2 SVGEGT. The CDR3 loop is CASSYVLGGPGTEAFF.

The gene calls are TRBV6-1 and TRBJ1-1. The CDR3 runs 13 residues. CDR1 MNHNS and CDR2 SASEGT come from the germline V gene. The CDR3 region is CASSDYWPRKAFF.

The rearrangement uses TRBV5-1 and TRBJ2-3. This CDR3 is built from 14 residues. Per germline, CDR1 SGHRS and CDR2 YFSETQ. CDR3: CASSWGLITDTQYF. The variable domain in full, with the rest retrieved from reference TRBV5-1 and TRBJ2-3, is KAGVTQTPRYLIKTRGQQVTLSCSPISGHRSVSWYQQTPGQGLQFLFEYFSETQRNKGNFPGRFSGRQFSNSRSEMNVSTLELGDSALYLCASSWGLITDTQYFGPGTRLTVL.

The chain couples TRBV12-3 or TRBV12-4 to TRBJ2-1. This CDR3 contains 14 residues. CDR3 amino acids: CASSLGGLGNEQFF.

The chain recombines TRBV29-1 with TRBJ2-1; TCRdb reports TRBD1, a call that lacks DNA to check it against. CDR1 is SQVTM, CDR2 ANQGSEA, per germline. The CDR3 has 13 residues. The CDR3 spells CSVERDPYNEQFF.

The rearrangement links TRBV20-1 to TRBJ2-1; the D call of TRBD2 rests on TCRdb alone, since no DNA is present to check it. The CDR3 consists of 15 residues. The germline V gene encodes CDR1 DFQATT and CDR2 SNEGSKA (reference sequence). CDR3 sequence reads: CSARPTSGTYNEQFF.

This chain uses TRBV9 with TRBJ2-1; the D gene TCRdb calls, TRBD2, cannot be checked with no DNA. The CDR3 runs 15 residues. The germline CDR1 and CDR2 sequences are SGDLS and YYNGEE. CDR3 region: CASSPAGSIYNEQFF. Full variable domain (remainder filled in from reference TRBV9 and TRBJ2-1): DSGVTQTPKHLITATGQRVTLRCSPRSGDLSVYWYQQSLDQGLQFLIQYYNGEERAKGNILERFSAQQFPDLHSELNLSSLELGDSALYFCASSPAGSIYNEQFFGPGTRLTVL.

The rearrangement uses TRBV29-1 and TRBJ2-2; TCRdb's D call, TRBD1, is unchecked because there is no DNA. Per the germline V gene, CDR1 is SQVTM and CDR2 is ANQGSEA. This CDR3 has 15 amino acids. The CDR3 reads CSVEDPSGRPGELFF.

The V call is TRBV4-2, the J call TRBJ2-5; no DNA is available, so the TRBD2 call from TCRdb remains unchecked. The CDR3 sequence is 17 residues long. Germline V lookup: CDR1 LGHNA, CDR2 YNFKEQ. CDR3 region: CASSPERLAGAGETQYF.

J is TRBJ1-2 and V is TRBV7-9. The germline V gene encodes CDR1 SEHNR and CDR2 FQNEAQ (reference sequence). The CDR3 loop spans 14 amino acids. This CDR3 is CASSGGTRGYGYTF.

The V gene is TRBV28, the J gene TRBJ2-4; TCRdb names TRBD1, which stays unverified in the absence of DNA. Per the germline V gene, CDR1 is MDHEN and CDR2 is SYDVKM. This CDR3 comprises 15 residues. CDR3 residues: CASEGAGLAKNIQYF.

V gene TRBV7-8 combines with J gene TRBJ2-1; TCRdb's D gene call, TRBD1, goes unchecked for lack of DNA. CDR1 and CDR2 (germline): SGHVS, FQNEAQ. This CDR3 comprises 15 residues. CDR3 region: CASSLSGGASNEQFF.

This chain uses TRBV27 with TRBJ1-4. Germline CDR1 is MNHEY and CDR2 is SMNVEV (reference sequence). The CDR3 runs to 14 residues. CDR3 sequence reads: CASSLYPVGEKLFF.

The gene calls are TRBV20-1 and TRBJ2-3. This CDR3 contains 11 residues. Germline V gene lookup returns CDR1 DFQATT and CDR2 SNEGSKA (reference sequence). The CDR3 spells CSAPRTDTQYF.

The chain recombines TRBV12-3 or TRBV12-4 with TRBJ2-2; TCRdb names TRBD1, which stays unverified in the absence of DNA. CDR3 length equals 14 residues. This CDR3 is CASRENRGLGELFF.

V and J are TRBV29-1 and TRBJ2-3; TCRdb selects TRBD1, and the lack of DNA leaves this call unchecked. The germline CDR1 and CDR2 sequences are SQVTM and ANQGSEA. This CDR3 is built from 12 residues. The CDR3 is CSSDPGTDTQYF.

The chain is built from TRBV7-9 and TRBJ1-1; there is no DNA to check the TCRdb D call of TRBD1. CDR1 is SEHNR and CDR2 is FQNEAQ in the germline V gene (reference sequence). The CDR3 has 15 amino acids. CDR3 protein: CASSPPPGRNTEAFF.